This TCR beta chain is from a study of a mutant IDH1 vaccine in newly diagnosed glioma. Between the trimmed V and J ends, which lost 0 bases and 0 bases, there was a span of 6 bases. Germline-derived CDR1 and CDR2 are LGHNT and FRNRAP. The CDR3 covers 15 residues. Time point indicated: week 35, safety follow-up. Each vaccine dose was 300 ug of mutant IDH1 20-mer peptide, with topical imiquimod. Notes on this clone: Its antigen is as yet unknown.

Only in-frame clones appear in the TCRdb table, and some are missing; sequencing was by immunoSEQ multiplex PCR. The data contain around 54,000 clones, approximately 87% of them singletons. The clonotype originates from a man between 35 and 55 years old with glioma. Sample: PBMCs, taken from a glioma patient whose treatment included an IDH1 peptide vaccine. The chain joins TRBV12-5 to TRBJ1-3; no clear D. CDR3 coding DNA: TGTGCTAGTGGTTTGGTTTCTTACTCTGGAAACACCATATATTTT. It translates to CASGLVSYSGNTIYF.